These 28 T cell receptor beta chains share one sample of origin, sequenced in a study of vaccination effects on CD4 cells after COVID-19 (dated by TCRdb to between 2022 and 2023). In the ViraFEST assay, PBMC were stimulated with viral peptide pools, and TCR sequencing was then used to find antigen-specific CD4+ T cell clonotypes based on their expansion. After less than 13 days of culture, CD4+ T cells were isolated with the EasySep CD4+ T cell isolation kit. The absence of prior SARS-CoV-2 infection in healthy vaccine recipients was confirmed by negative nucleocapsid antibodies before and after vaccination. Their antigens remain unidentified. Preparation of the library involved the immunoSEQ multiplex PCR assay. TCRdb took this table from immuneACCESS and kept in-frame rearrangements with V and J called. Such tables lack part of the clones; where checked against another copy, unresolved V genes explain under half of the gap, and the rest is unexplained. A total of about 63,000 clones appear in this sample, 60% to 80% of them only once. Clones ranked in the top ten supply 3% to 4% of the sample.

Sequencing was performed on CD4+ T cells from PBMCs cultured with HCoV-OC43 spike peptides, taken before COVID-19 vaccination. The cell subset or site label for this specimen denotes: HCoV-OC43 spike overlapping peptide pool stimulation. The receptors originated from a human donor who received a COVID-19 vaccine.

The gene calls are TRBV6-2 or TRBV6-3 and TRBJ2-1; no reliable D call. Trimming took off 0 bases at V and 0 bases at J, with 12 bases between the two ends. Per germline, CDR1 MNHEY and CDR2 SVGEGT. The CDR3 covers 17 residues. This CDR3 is CASSYSGSMTSYNEQFF. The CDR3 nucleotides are TGTGCCAGCAGTTACTCCGGGTCTATGACCTCCTACAATGAGCAGTTCTTC.

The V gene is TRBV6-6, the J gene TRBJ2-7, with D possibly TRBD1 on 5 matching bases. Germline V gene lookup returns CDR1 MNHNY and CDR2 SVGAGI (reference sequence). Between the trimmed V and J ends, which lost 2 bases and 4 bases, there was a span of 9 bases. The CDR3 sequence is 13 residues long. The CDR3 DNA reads TGTGCCAGCAGTTACGGCAGGGCGTACGAGCAGTACGTC. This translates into CASSYGRAYEQYV.

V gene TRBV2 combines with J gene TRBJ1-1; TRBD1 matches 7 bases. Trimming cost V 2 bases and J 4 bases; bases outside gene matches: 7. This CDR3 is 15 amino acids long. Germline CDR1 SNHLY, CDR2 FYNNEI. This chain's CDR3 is CASSESGAGGTEAFF. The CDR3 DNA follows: TGTGCCAGCAGTGAATCAGGGGCAGGGGGCACTGAAGCTTTCTTT.

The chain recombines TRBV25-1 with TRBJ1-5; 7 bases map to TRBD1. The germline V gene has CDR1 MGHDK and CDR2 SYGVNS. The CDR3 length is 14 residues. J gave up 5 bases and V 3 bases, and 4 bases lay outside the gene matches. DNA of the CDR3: TGTGCCAGCAGTGAGTCAGGGGGAGATCAGCCCCAGCATTTT. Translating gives CASSESGGDQPQHF. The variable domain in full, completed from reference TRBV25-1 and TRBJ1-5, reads EADIYQTPRYLVIGTGKKITLECSQTMGHDKMYWYQQDPGMELHLIHYSYGVNSTEKGDLSSESTVSRIRTEHFPLTLESARPSHTSQYLCASSESGGDQPQHFGDGTRLSIL.

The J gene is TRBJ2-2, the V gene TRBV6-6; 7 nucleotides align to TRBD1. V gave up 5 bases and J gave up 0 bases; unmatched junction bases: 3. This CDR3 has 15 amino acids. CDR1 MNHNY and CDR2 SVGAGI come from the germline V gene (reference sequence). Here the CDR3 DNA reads TGTGCCAGCAGTGGTCAGGGGGCGAACACCGGGGAGCTGTTTTTT. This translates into CASSGQGANTGELFF.

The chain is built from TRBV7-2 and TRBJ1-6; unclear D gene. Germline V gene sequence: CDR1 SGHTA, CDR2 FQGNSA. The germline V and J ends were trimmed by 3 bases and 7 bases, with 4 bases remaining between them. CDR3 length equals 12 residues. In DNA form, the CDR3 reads TGTGCCAGCAGCTTCTTCAATTCACCCCTCCACTTT. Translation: CASSFFNSPLHF.

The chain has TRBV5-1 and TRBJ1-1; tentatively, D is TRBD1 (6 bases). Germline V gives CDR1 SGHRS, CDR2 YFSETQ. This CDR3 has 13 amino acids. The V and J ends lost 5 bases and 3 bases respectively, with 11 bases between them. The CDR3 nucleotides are TGCGCCAGCAGACAACAGGGCGACACTGAAGCTTTCTTT. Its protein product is CASRQQGDTEAFF.

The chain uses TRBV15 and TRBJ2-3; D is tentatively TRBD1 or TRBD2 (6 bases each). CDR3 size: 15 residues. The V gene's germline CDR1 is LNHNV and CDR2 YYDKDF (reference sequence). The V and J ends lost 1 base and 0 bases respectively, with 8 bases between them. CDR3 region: CATSRAGASTDTQYF. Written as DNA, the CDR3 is TGTGCCACCAGCAGAGCGGGGGCTAGCACAGATACGCAGTATTTT.

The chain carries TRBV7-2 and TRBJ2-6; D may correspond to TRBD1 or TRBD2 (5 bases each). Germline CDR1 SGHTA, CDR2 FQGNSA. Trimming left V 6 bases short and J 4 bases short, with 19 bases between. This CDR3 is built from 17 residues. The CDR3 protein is CASSSPGRSVGANVLTF. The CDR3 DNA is TGTGCCAGCAGTTCGCCGGGACGTTCAGTGGGGGCCAACGTCCTGACTTTC.

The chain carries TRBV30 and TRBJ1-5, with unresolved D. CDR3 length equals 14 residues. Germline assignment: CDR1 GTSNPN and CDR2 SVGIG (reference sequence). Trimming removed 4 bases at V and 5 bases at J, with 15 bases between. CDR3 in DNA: TGTGCCTGGACGCTTGGACTCGGCGATCAGCCCCAGCATTTT. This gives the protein CAWTLGLGDQPQHF.

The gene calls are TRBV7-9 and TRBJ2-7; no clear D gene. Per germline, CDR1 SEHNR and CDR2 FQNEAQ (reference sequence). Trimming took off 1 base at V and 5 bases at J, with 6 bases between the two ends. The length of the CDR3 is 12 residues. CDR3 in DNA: TGTGCCAGCAGCTTAGTGGGCGACGAGCAGTACGTC. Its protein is CASSLVGDEQYV.

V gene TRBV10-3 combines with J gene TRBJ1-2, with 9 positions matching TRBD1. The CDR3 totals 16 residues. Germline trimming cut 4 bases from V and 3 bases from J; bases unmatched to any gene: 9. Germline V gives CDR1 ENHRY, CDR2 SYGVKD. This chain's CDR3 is CAISARDGTGHYGYTF. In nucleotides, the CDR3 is TGTGCCATCAGTGCCCGGGATGGGACAGGGCACTATGGCTACACCTTC.

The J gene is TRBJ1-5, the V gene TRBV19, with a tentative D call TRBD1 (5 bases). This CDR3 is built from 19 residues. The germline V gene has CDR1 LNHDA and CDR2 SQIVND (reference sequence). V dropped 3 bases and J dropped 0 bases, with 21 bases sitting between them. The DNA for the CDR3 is TGTGCCAGTAGTATCTTTCCGAGCAGGGCTAGCGTTAGCAATCAGCCCCAGCATTTT. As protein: CASSIFPSRASVSNQPQHF.

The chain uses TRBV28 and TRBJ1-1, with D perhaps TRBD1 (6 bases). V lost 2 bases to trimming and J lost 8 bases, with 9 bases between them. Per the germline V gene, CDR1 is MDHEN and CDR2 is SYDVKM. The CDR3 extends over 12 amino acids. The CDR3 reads CASSLRTAEAFF. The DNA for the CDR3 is TGTGCCAGCAGTTTAAGGACAGCAGAAGCTTTCTTT. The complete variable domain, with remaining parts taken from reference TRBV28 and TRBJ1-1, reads DVKVTQSSRYLVKRTGEKVFLECVQDMDHENMFWYRQDPGLGLRLIYFSYDVKMKEKGDIPEGYSVSREKKERFSLILESASTNQTSMYLCASSLRTAEAFFGQGTRLTVV.

The CDR3 is CASSFRVNSPLHF. The DNA of the CDR3 is TGTGCCAGCAGTTTTAGGGTTAATTCACCCCTCCACTTT. J is TRBJ1-6 and V is TRBV12-3 or TRBV12-4; D is ambiguous. The CDR3 is 13 amino acids. V shed 3 bases and J shed 6 bases, with 6 bases lying between them.

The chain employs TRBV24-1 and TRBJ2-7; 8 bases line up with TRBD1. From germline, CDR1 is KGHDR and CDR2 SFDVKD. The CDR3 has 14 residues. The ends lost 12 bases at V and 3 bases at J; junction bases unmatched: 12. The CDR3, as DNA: TGTGCCTATAGACCGGGACAGGTCTACTACGAGCAGTACGTC. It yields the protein CAYRPGQVYYEQYV.

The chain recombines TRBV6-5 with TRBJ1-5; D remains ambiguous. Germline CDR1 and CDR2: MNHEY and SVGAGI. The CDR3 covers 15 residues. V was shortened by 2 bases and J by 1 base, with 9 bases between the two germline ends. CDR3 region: CASSYVAASNQPQHF. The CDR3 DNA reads TGTGCCAGCAGTTACGTTGCGGCGAGCAATCAGCCCCAGCATTTT.

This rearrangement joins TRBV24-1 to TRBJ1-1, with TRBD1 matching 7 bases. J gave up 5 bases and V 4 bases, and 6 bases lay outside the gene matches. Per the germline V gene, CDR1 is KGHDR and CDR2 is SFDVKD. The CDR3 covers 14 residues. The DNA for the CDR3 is TGTGCCACCAGTGACTCTCTGACAGGGACTGAAGCTTTCTTT. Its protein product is CATSDSLTGTEAFF.

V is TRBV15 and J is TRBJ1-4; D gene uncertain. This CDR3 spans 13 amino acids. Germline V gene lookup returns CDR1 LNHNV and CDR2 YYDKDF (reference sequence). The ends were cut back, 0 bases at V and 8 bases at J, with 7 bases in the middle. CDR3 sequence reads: CATSRDEGEKLFF. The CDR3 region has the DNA TGTGCCACCAGCAGAGATGAGGGAGAAAAACTGTTTTTT.

The CDR3 reads CASRPLRGGNTEAFF. The DNA of the CDR3 is TGTGCCAGCAGACCCCTACGAGGCGGGAACACTGAAGCTTTCTTT. This chain uses TRBV6-5 with TRBJ1-1; no reliable D call. Germline V gene lookup returns CDR1 MNHEY and CDR2 SVGAGI. CDR3 length equals 15 residues. V was pared by 6 bases and J by 1 base, with 15 bases between.

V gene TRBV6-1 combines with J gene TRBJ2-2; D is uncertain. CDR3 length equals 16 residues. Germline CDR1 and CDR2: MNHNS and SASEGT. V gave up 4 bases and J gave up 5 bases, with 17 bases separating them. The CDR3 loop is CASSVEAALGTGELFF. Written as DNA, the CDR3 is TGTGCCAGCAGTGTAGAGGCTGCTTTAGGTACCGGGGAGCTGTTTTTT.

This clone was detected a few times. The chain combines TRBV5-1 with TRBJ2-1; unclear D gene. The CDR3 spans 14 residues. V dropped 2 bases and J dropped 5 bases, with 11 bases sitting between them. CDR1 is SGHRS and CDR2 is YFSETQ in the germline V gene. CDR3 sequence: CASSLLGFDNEQFF. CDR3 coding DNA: TGCGCCAGCAGCTTATTGGGGTTTGACAATGAGCAGTTCTTC.

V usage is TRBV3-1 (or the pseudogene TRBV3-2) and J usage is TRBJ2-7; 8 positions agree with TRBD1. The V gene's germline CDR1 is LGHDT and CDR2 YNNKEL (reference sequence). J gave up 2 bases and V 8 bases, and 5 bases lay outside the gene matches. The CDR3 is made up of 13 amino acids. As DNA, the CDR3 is TGTGCCAGCGCCCGGGACAGGACCTACGAGCAGTACGTC. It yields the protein CASARDRTYEQYV.

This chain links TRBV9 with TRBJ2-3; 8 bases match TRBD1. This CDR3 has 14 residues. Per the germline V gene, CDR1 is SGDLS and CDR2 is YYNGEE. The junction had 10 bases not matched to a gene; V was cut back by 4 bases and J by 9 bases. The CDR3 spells CASSPKLTGDTQYF. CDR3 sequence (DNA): TGTGCCAGCAGCCCGAAATTGACAGGGGACACGCAGTATTTT.

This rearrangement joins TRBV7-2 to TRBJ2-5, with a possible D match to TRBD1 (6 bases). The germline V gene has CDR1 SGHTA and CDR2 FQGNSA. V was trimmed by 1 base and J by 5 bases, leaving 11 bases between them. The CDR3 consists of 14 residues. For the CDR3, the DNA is TGTGCCAGCAGCTTAGGTGGCAGGGGTGAGACCCAGTACTTC. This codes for CASSLGGRGETQYF.

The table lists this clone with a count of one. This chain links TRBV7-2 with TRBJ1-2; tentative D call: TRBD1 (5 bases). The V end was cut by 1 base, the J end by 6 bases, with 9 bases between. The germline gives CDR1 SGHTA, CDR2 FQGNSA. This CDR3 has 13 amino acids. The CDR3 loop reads CASSLGGGHGYTF. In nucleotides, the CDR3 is TGTGCCAGCAGCTTAGGGGGGGGACATGGCTACACCTTC.

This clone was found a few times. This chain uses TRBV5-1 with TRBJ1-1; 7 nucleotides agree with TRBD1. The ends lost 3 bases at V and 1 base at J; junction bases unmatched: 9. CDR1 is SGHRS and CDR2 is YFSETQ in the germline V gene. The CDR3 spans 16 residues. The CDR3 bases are TGCGCCAGCAGCTCCCAACCCGGGACAGCGAACACTGAAGCTTTCTTT. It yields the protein CASSSQPGTANTEAFF.

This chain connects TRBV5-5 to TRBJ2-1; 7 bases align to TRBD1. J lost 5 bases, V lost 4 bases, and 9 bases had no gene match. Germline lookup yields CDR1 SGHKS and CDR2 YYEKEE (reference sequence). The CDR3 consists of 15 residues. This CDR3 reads CASSQGQGVDNEQFF. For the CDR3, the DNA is TGTGCCAGCAGCCAGGGCCAGGGGGTAGACAATGAGCAGTTCTTC.